A single T cell receptor (beta chain) is shown here with its context. Its target is unknown. These data are taken from a study of shared clonotypes between healthy human individuals. General study points: Only blood underwent sampling, and tissue repertoires likely differ.

Unsorted PBMC DNA was run through sequencing on ten immunoSEQ deep assay plates. The repertoire was sequenced with immunoSEQ multiplex PCR; TCRdb's copy has only in-frame clones and lacks some. This sample carries 470,000 or so clones, 81% of them seen once, and the ten largest clones take roughly 12%. Recent acute infections and vaccinations were absent in the healthy HIV-negative adult donors. V gave up 4 bases and J gave up 2 bases, with 18 bases separating them. The CDR3 is made up of 16 amino acids. Per germline, CDR1 MNHEY and CDR2 SVGAGI. J is TRBJ2-7 and V is TRBV6-5, with a possible D match to TRBD1 (6 bases). Sequencing used PBMCs. This TCR derives from a woman between 40 and 55 years old in good health. Some clones in this sample may be carry-over from other donors' samples. CDR3 coding DNA: TGTGCCAGCAGTTCGCGACCGGGACACGTTACCTACGAGCAGTACTTC. Translated, it gives CASSSRPGHVTYEQYF.